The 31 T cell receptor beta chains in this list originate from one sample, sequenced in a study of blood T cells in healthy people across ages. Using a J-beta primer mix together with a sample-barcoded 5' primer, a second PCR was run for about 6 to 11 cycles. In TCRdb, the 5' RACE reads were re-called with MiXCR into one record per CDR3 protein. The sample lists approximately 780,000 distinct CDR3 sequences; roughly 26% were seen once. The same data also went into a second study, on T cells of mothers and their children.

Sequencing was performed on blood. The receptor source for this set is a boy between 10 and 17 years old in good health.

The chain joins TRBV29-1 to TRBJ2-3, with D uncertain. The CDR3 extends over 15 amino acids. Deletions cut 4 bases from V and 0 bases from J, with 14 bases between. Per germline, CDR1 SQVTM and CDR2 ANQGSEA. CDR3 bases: TGCAGCGTTGTGGGCTCAAGTCCTAGCACAGATACGCAGTATTTT. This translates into CSVVGSSPSTDTQYF.

CDR3 DNA: TGTGCCAGCAGTCCCAGTACAGGGTTGGATCAGCCCCAGCATTTT. Translation gives CASSPSTGLDQPQHF. V gene TRBV12-3 or TRBV12-4 combines with J gene TRBJ1-5; D may be TRBD1 (6 bases). V was clipped by 5 bases and J by 5 bases, with 16 bases between them. This CDR3 spans 15 amino acids.

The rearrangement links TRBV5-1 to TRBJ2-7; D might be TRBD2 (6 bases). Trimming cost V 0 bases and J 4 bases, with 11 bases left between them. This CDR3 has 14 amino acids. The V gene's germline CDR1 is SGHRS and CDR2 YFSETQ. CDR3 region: CASSLGDSRYEQYF. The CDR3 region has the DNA TGCGCCAGCAGCTTGGGGGACTCCCGGTACGAGCAGTACTTC.

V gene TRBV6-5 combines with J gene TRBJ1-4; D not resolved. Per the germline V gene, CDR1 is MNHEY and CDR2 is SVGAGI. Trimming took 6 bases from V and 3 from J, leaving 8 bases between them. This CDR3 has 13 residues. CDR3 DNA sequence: TGTGCCAGCAGACGGGCATCTAATGAAAAACTGTTTTTT. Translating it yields CASRRASNEKLFF.

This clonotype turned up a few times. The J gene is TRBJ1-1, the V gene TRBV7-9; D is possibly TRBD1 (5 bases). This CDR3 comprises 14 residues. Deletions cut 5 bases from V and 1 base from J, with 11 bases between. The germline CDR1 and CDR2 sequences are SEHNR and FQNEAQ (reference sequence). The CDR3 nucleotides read TGTGCCAGCAGCCCCGGGGCAGGGAACACTGAAGCTTTCTTT. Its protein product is CASSPGAGNTEAFF. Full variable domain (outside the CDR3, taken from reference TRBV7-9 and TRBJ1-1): DTGVSQNPRHKITKRGQNVTFRCDPISEHNRLYWYRQTLGQGPEFLTYFQNEAQLEKSRLLSDRFSAERPKGSFSTLEIQRTEQGDSAMYLCASSPGAGNTEAFFGQGTRLTVV.

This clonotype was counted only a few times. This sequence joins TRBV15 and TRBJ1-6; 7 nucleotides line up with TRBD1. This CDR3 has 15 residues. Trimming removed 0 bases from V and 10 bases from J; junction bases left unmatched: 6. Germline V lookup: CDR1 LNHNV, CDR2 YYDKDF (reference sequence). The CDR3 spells CATSRDRQGESPLHF. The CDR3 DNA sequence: TGTGCCACCAGCAGAGACAGGCAGGGGGAATCACCCCTCCACTTT. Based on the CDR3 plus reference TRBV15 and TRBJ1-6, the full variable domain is DAMVIQNPRYQVTQFGKPVTLSCSQTLNHNVMYWYQQKSSQAPKLLFHYYDKDFNNEADTPDNFQSRRPNTSFCFLDIRSPGLGDTAMYLCATSRDRQGESPLHFGNGTRLTVT.

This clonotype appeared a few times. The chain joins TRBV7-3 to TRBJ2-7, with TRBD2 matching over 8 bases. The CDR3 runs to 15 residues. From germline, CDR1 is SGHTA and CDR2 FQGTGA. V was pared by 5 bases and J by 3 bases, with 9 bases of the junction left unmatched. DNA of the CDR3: TGTGCCAGCAGCGAAGGAGCGGGGGCGATCTACGAGCAGTACTTC. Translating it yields CASSEGAGAIYEQYF. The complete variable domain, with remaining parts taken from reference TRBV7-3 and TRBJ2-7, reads GAGVSQTPSNKVTEKGKYVELRCDPISGHTALYWYRQSLGQGPEFLIYFQGTGAADDSGLPNDRFFAVRPEGSVSTLKIQRTERGDSAVYLCASSEGAGAIYEQYFGPGTRLTVT.

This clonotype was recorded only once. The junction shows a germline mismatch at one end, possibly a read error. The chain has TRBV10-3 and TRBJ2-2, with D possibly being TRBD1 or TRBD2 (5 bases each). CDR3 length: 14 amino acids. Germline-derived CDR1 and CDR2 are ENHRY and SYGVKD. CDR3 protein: CAISERVDTGELFF. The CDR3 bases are TGTGCCATCAGTGAGCGGGTGGACACCGGGGAACTGTTTTTT.

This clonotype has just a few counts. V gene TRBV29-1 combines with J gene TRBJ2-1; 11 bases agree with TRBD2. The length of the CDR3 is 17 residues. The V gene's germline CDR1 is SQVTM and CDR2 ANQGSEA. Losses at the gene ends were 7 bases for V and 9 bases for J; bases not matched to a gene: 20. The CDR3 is CSAELPLVSTSGIEQFF. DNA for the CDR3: TGCAGCGCAGAATTGCCGTTGGTTTCGACTAGCGGGATTGAGCAGTTCTTC.

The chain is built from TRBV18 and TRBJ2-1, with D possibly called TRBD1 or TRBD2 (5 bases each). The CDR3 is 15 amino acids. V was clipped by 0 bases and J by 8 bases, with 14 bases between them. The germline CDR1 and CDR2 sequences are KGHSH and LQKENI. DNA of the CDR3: TGTGCCAGCTCACCACCTTCGGGGCAAATATATGAGCAGTTCTTC. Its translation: CASSPPSGQIYEQFF.

The CDR3 DNA reads TGTGCCAGCAGCTTCGGCCTAGCGGGAGGGTACAATGAGCAGTTCTTC. It codes for CASSFGLAGGYNEQFF. The V and J genes are TRBV7-3 and TRBJ2-1, with 12 bases lining up with TRBD2. Germline values: CDR1 SGHTA, CDR2 FQGTGA. The CDR3 loop spans 16 amino acids. Trimming at V came to 3 bases and at J to 4 bases, leaving 4 bases not matched to a gene.

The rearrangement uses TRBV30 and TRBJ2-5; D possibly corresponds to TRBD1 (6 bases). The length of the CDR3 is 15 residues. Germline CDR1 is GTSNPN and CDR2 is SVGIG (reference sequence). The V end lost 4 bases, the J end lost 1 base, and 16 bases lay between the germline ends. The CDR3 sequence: CAWTPAGALQETQYF. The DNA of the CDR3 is TGTGCCTGGACCCCCGCAGGGGCCCTCCAAGAGACCCAGTACTTC.

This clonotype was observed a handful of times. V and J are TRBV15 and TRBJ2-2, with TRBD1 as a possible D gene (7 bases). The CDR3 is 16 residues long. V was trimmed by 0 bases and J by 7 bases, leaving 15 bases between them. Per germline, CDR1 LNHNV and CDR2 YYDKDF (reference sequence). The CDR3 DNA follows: TGTGCCACCAGCAGAGATCTCCAGGGGGGTTACGGGGAGCTGTTTTTT. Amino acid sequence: CATSRDLQGGYGELFF.

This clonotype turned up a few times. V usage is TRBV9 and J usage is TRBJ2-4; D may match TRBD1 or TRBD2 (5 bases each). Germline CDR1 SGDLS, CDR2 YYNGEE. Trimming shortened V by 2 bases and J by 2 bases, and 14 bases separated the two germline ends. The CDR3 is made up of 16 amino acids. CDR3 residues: CASSVTGRDPKNIQYF. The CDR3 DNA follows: TGTGCCAGCAGCGTTACGGGACGGGATCCCAAAAACATTCAGTACTTC.

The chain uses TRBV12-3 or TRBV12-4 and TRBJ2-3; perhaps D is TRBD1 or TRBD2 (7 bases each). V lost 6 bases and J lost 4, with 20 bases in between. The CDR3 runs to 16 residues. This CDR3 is CASRQLGRGRADTQYF. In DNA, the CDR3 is TGTGCCAGCAGACAACTCGGCAGGGGGAGGGCAGATACGCAGTATTTT.

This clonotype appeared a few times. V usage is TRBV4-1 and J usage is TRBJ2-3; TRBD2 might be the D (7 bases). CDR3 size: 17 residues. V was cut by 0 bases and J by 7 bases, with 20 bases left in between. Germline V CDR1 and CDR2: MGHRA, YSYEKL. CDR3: CASSQETGRGALNTQYF. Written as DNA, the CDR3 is TGCGCCAGCAGCCAAGAGACGGGACGGGGGGCACTCAATACGCAGTATTTT.

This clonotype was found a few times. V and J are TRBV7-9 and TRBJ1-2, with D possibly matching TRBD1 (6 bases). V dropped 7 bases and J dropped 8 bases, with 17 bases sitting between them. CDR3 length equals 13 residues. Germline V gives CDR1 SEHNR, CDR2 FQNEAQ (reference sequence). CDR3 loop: CASTRMEGEGYTF. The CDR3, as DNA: TGTGCCAGCACCAGGATGGAGGGGGAAGGCTACACCTTC.

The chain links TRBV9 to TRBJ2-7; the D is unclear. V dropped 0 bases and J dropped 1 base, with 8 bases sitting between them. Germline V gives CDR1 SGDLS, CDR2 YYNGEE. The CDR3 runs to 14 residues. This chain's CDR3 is CASSVVSDSYEQYF. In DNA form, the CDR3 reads TGTGCCAGCAGCGTAGTCTCCGATTCCTACGAGCAGTACTTC.

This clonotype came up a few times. The CDR3 DNA sequence: TGCGCCAGCAGCTCCGGGGAATCCAAAAACATTCAGTACTTC. Its protein product is CASSSGESKNIQYF. The chain uses TRBV5-1 and TRBJ2-4; maybe TRBD2 (5 bases). CDR3 length equals 14 residues. V was cut by 3 bases and J by 2 bases, with 9 bases left in between. Germline lookup yields CDR1 SGHRS and CDR2 YFSETQ. Using reference TRBV5-1 and TRBJ2-4 for the parts outside the CDR3, the full variable domain is KAGVTQTPRYLIKTRGQQVTLSCSPISGHRSVSWYQQTPGQGLQFLFEYFSETQRNKGNFPGRFSGRQFSNSRSEMNVSTLELGDSALYLCASSSGESKNIQYFGAGTRLSVL.

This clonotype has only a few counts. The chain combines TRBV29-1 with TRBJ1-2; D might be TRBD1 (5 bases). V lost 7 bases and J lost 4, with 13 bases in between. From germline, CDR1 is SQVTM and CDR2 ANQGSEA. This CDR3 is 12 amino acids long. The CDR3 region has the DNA TGCAGCGCCCGTGGGGGGTCCTATGGCTACACCTTC. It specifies CSARGGSYGYTF.

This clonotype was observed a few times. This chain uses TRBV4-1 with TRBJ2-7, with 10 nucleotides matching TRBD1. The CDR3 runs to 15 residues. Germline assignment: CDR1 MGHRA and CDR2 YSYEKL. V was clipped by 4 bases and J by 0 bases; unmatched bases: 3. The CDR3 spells CASSLWTGGSYEQYF. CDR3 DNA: TGCGCCAGCAGCCTCTGGACAGGGGGCTCCTACGAGCAGTACTTC.

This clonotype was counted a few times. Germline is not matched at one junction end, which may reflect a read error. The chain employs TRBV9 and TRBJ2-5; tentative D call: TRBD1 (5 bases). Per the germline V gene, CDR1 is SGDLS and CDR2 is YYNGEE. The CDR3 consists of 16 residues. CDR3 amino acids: CASSPQDGRYQETQHF. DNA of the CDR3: TGTGCCAGCAGCCCACAGGACGGAAGGTACCAAGAGACTCAGCACTTC.

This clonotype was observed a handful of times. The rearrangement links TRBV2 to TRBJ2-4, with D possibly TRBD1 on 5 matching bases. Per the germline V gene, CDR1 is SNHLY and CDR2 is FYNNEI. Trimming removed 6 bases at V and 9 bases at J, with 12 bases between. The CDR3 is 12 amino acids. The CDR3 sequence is CASRRGESIQYF. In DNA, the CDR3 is TGTGCCAGCAGAAGGGGCGAGAGCATTCAGTACTTC. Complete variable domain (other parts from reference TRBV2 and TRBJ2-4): EPEVTQTPSHQVTQMGQEVILRCVPISNHLYFYWYRQILGQKVEFLVSFYNNEISEKSEIFDDQFSVERPDGSNFTLKIRSTKLEDSAMYFCASRRGESIQYFGAGTRLSVL.

The CDR3 here is CASSEAQTSTDTQYF. Written as DNA, the CDR3 is TGTGCCAGCAGTGAAGCCCAGACTAGCACAGATACGCAGTATTTT. V gene TRBV2 combines with J gene TRBJ2-3; D is undetermined. The CDR3 is made up of 15 amino acids. V gave up 0 bases and J gave up 0 bases, with 7 bases separating them. CDR1 and CDR2 from the germline V gene are SNHLY and FYNNEI. The full variable domain, completed using reference TRBV2 and TRBJ2-3, is EPEVTQTPSHQVTQMGQEVILRCVPISNHLYFYWYRQILGQKVEFLVSFYNNEISEKSEIFDDQFSVERPDGSNFTLKIRSTKLEDSAMYFCASSEAQTSTDTQYFGPGTRLTVL.

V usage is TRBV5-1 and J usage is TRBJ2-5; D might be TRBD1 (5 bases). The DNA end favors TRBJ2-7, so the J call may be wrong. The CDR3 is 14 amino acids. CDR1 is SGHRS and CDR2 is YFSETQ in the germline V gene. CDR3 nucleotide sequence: TGCGCCAGCAGTTTTGGTCAGGGCACCCACGAGCAGTACTTC. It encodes CASSFGQGTHEQYF.

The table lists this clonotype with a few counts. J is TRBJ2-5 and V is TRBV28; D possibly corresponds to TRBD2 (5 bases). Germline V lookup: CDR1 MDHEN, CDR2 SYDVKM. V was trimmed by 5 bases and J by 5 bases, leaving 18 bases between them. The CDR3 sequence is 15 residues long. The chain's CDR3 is CASSPTLVPQETQYF. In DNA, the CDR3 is TGTGCCAGCAGTCCCACACTAGTCCCTCAGGAGACCCAGTACTTC.

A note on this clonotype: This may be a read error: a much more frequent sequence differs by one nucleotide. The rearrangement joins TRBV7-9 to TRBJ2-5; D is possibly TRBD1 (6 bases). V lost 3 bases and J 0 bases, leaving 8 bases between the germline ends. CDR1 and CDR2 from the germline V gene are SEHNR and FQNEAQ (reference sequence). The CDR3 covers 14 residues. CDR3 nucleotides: TGTGCCAGCAGCTTCGACAGGTACCAAGAGACCCAGTACTTC. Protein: CASSFDRYQETQYF.

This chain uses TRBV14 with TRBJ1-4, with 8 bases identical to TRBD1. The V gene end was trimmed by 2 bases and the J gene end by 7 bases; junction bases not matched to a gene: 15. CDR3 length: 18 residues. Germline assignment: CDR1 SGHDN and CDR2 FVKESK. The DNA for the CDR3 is TGTGCCAGCAGCCAACAACGTTTCAGGGGGCAGGGAGTTGAAAAACTGTTTTTT. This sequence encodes CASSQQRFRGQGVEKLFF.

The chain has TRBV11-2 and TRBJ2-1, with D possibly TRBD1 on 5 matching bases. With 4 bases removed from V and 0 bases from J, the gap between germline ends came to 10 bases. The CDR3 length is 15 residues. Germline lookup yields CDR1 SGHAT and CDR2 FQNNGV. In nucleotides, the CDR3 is TGTGCCAGCAGCTCTTTGACAGTCTCCTACAATGAGCAGTTCTTC. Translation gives CASSSLTVSYNEQFF.

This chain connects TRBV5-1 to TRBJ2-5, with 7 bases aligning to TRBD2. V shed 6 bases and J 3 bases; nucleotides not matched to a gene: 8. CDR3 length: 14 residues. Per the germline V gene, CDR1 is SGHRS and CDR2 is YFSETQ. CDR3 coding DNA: TGCGCCAGCAACCGGGGGAGGGTAGAAGAGACCCAGTACTTC. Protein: CASNRGRVEETQYF.

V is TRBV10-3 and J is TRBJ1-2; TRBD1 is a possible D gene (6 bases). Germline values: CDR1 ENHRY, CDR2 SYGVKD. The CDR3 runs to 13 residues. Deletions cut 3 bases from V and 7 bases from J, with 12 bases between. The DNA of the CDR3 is TGTGCCATCAGTGAAGGAACAGGGCCTGGCTACACCTTC. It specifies CAISEGTGPGYTF.